Listed here is a single T cell receptor beta chain. Profiled with immunoSEQ multiplex PCR; TCRdb holds only in-frame clones, not every one. The profile covers approximately 400,000 clones, with roughly 85% appearing a single time and about 3.3% taken by the ten largest. The sample is drawn from a study of Ad26.COV2.S vaccination and SARS-CoV-2 variants. Study-level information: Donor participated within the Ad26.COV2.S arm of the COV1001 trial.

The ends lost 6 bases at V and 8 bases at J; junction bases unmatched: 5. This CDR3 has 12 residues. Germline CDR1 and CDR2: SNHLY and FYNNEI. Sample treatment: 15 to 20 received Ad26.COV2.S at low or high dose, single or two shots; about 5 received placebo; per-sample allocation not given. Collection of the samples took place on day 63 after the first injection of vaccine or placebo. The clonotype was recovered from a person aged 18 to 59 who received the Ad26.COV2.S COVID-19 vaccine or a placebo. V gene TRBV2 combines with J gene TRBJ1-1; 8 bases align to TRBD1. The sequencing here drew on peripheral blood, taken in a trial of Ad26.COV2.S vaccine versus placebo. CDR3 sequence: CASRVTGGEAFF. The CDR3 DNA is TGTGCCAGCAGGGTCACAGGGGGGGAAGCTTTCTTT.